The entry below describes one TCR beta chain. Exclusion of a patient resulted from uncontrolled infection, other autoimmune disease, pregnancy or lactation. Fresh 10 ml peripheral blood yielded PBMCs. The CDR3 regions of TCR beta were amplified from RNA transcripts. First-round RT-PCR of the TCR CDR3 relied on the HTBI primer set. TCRdb re-called the multiplex PCR reads through MiXCR, storing one row per CDR3 protein. The sample has 650,000 to 850,000 distinct CDR3 sequences, under 20% seen once. These data come from a study of T cells in Graves' hyperthyroidism and ophthalmopathy. The clonotype comes from a woman aged 50 to 60 with Graves' hyperthyroidism that later progressed to Graves' ophthalmopathy. Material: blood.

CDR3 sequence (DNA): TGCAGCGTTCACACCACCGGGACCCGTCGTGAAAAACTGTTTTTT. It codes for CSVHTTGTRREKLFF. This chain connects TRBV29-1 to TRBJ1-4; a weak D match, TRBD1 (5 bases). Germline CDR1 reads SQVTM; CDR2 reads ANQGSEA. The CDR3 has 15 residues. V dropped 5 bases and J dropped 7 bases, with 20 bases sitting between them.